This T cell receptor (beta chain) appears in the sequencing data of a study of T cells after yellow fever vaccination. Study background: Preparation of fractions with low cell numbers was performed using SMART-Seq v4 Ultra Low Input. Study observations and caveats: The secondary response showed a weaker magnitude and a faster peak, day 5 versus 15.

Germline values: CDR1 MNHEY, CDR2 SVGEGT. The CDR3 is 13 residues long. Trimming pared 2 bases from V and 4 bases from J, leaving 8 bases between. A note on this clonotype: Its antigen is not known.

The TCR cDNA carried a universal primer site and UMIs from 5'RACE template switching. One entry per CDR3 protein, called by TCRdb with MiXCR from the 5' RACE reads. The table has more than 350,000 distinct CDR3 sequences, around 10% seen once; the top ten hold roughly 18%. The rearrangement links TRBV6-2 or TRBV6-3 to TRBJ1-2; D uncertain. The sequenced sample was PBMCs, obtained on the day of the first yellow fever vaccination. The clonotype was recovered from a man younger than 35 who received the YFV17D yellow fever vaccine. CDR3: CASSYTDGYGYTF. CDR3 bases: TGTGCCAGCAGTTACACCGACGGCTATGGCTACACCTTC.